This T cell receptor (beta chain) was captured in a study of blood T cell repertoires in COVID-19. As for the study in general: Acute and convalescent COVID-19 samples came from the United States, Italy and Spain. Sources were T cells, B-cell-depleted T cells, or PBMCs; the material itself was cDNA or gDNA.

The authors' processing: Amplification of reference gene primers provided the estimated nucleated cell counts. TCRdb's table, derived via immunoSEQ multiplex PCR, lists solely in-frame clones and lacks some. V and J calls plus clone size are reproduced from that table; the DNA served to infer D and trimming. The profile shows some 120,000 clones, 75% to 90% of them singletons. Per germline, CDR1 SGHDN and CDR2 FVKESK. The CDR3 contains 16 residues. V gave up 4 bases and J gave up 5 bases; unmatched junction bases: 12. The genes are TRBV14 and TRBJ2-3; 7 nucleotides agree with TRBD2. The sequence derives from a man in his 70s with active or convalescent COVID-19. Sample: peripheral blood. The CDR3 coding sequence is TGTGCCAGCAGCCTCGGAGGCGGGAGAAGTGGAGATACGCAGTATTTT. Translated: CASSLGGGRSGDTQYF.